Many counts were recorded for the clone carrying this T cell receptor beta chain. The V end was cut by 0 bases, the J end by 2 bases, with 6 bases between. This CDR3 spans 14 amino acids. Germline CDR1 reads SGHTA; CDR2 reads FQGNSA. RNA transcripts gave rise to amplified TCR beta CDR3 regions. First-round RT-PCR of the TCR CDR3 relied on the HTBI primer set. TCRdb re-called the multiplex PCR reads through MiXCR, storing one row per CDR3 protein. In the table there are more than 45,000 distinct CDR3 sequences, about 50% of which are singletons. This sample was taken from a study of T cells in Graves' hyperthyroidism and ophthalmopathy.

The receptor was isolated from a woman in her 30s with Graves' ophthalmopathy. The material sequenced was blood. This chain uses TRBV7-2 with TRBJ2-3; D unclear. In nucleotides, the CDR3 is TGTGCCAGCAGCTTAGCGGATTACACAGATACGCAGTATTTT. It specifies CASSLADYTDTQYF.